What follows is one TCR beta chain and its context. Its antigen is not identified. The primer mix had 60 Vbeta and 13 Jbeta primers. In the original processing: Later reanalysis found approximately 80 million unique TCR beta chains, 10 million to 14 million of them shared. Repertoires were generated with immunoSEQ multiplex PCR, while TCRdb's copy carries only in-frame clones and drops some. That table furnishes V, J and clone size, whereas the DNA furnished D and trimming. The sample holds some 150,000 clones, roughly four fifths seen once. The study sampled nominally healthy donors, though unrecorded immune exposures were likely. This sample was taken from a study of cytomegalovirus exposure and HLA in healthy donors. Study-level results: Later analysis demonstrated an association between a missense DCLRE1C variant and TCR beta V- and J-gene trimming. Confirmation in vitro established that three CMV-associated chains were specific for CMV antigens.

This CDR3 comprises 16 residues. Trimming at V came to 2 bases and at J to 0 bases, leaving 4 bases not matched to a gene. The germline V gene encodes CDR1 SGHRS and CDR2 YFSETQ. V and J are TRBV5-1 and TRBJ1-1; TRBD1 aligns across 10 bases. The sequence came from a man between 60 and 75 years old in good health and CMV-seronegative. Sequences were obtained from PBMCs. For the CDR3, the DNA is TGCGCCAGCAGCTTCGGGACAGGGGATTTGAACACTGAAGCTTTCTTT. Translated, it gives CASSFGTGDLNTEAFF.